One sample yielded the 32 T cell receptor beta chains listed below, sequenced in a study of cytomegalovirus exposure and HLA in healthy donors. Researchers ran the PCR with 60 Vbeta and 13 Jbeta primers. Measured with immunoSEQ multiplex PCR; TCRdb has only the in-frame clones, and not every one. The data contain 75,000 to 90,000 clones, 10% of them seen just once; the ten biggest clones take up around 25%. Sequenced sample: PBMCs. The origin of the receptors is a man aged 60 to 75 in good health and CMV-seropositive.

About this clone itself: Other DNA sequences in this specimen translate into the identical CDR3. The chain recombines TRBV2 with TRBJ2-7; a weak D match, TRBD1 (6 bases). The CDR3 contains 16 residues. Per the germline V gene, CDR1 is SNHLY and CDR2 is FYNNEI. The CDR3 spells CDSSEAEGTQRYEQYV. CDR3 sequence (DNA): TGTGACAGCAGTGAAGCGGAAGGGACACAACGATACGAGCAGTACGTA.

The CDR3 reads CASSQGQGIHQPQHF. CDR3 bases: TGTGCCAGCAGTCAGGGACAGGGGATTCATCAGCCCCAGCATTTT. This chain joins TRBV6-5 and TRBJ1-5, with 10 bases matching TRBD1. The CDR3 sequence is 15 residues long. The germline CDR1 and CDR2 sequences are MNHEY and SVGAGI. V shed 5 bases, J shed 5 bases, and the junction held 6 bases outside the gene matches.

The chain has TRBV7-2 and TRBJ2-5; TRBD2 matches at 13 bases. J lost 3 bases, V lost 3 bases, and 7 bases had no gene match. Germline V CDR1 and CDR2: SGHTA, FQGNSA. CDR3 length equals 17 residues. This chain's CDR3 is CASSLYGTSGEKETQYF. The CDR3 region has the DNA TGTGCCAGCAGCTTGTACGGGACTAGCGGGGAAAAAGAGACCCAGTACTTC. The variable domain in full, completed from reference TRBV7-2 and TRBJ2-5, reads GAGVSQSPSNKVTEKGKDVELRCDPISGHTALYWYRQSLGQGLEFLIYFQGNSAPDKSGLPSDRFSAERTGGSVSTLTIQRTQQEDSAVYLCASSLYGTSGEKETQYFGPGTRLLVL.

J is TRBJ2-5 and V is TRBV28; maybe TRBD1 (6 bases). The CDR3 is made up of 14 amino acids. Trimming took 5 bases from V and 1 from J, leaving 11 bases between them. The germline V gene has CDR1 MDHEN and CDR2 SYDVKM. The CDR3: CASSPGTIQETQYF. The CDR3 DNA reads TGTGCCAGCAGTCCCGGGACAATCCAAGAGACCCAGTACTTC.

The chain's CDR3 is CASSLGVRGEQYF. As DNA, the CDR3 is TGTGCCAGCAGCTTGGGGGTCAGGGGCGAGCAGTACTTC. The chain links TRBV7-9 to TRBJ2-7; tentatively, D is TRBD1 (6 bases). CDR1 SEHNR and CDR2 FQNEAQ come from the germline V gene (reference sequence). This CDR3 is built from 13 residues. V was trimmed by 3 bases and J by 6 bases, leaving 12 bases between them.

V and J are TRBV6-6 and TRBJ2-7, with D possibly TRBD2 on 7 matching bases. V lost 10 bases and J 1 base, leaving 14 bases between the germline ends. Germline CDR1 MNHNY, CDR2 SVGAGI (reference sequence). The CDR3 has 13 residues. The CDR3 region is CATQGTTSYEQYF. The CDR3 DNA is TGTGCCACCCAGGGGACTACTTCCTACGAGCAGTACTTC.

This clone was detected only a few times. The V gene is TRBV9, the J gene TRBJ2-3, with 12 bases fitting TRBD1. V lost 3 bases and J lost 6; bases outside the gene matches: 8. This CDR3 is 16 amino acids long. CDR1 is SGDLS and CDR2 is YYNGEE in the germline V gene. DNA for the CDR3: TGTGCCAGCAGCGGAAGGGGACAGGGGGCGCGGGATACGCAGTATTTT. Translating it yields CASSGRGQGARDTQYF.

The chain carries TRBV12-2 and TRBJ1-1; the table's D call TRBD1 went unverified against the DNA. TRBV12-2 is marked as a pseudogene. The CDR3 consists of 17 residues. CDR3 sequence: CASRSPGQGARDTEAFF. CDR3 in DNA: TGTGCAAGTCGCTCCCCAGGACAGGGGGCGCGTGACACTGAAGCTTTCTTT.

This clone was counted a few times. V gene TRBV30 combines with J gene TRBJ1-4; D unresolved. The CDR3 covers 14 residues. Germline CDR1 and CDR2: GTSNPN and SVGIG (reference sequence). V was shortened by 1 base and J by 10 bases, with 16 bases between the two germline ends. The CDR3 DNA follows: TGTGCCTGGAGTGCGGGAGAAGCAGTAGGAAAACTGTTTTTT. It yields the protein CAWSAGEAVGKLFF.

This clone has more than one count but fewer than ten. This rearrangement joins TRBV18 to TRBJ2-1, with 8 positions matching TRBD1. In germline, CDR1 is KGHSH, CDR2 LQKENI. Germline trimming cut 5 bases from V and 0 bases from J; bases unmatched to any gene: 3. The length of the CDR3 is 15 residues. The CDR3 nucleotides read TGTGCCAGCTCATCTACAGGGGGCTCCTACAATGAGCAGTTCTTC. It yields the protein CASSSTGGSYNEQFF.

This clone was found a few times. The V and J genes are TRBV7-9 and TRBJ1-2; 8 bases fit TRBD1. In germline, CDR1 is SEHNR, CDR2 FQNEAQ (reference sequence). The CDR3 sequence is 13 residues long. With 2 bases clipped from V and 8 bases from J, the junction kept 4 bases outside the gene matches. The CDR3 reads CASSLRRGQGYTF. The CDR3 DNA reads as TGTGCCAGCAGCTTACGCAGGGGGCAAGGCTACACCTTC.

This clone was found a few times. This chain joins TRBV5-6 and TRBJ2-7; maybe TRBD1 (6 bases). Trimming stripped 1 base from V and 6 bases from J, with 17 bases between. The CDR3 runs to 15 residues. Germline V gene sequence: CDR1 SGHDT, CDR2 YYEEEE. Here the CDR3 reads CASSLYLDSSPEQYF. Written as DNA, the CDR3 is TGTGCCAGCAGCTTGTATCTGGACAGCTCACCCGAGCAGTACTTC.

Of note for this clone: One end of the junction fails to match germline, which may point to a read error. This CDR3 is CASSRGGSYNEQFF. The CDR3 nucleotides read TGTGCTAGCAGTCGGGGGGGCTCCTACAATGAGCAGTTCTTC. The V and J genes are TRBV7-7 and TRBJ2-1; TRBD2 matches at 8 bases. This CDR3 region has 14 residues. Germline V gives CDR1 SSHAT, CDR2 FNYEAQ (reference sequence).

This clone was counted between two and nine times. The CDR3 spells CASSLVPAGGPNEQFF. DNA of the CDR3: TGTGCCAGCAGCTTAGTCCCAGCGGGGGGGCCGAATGAGCAGTTCTTC. This chain joins TRBV11-2 and TRBJ2-1, with 10 bases fitting TRBD2. There are 16 residues in the CDR3. V gave up 1 base and J gave up 7 bases; unmatched junction bases: 7. CDR1 is SGHAT and CDR2 is FQNNGV in the germline V gene.

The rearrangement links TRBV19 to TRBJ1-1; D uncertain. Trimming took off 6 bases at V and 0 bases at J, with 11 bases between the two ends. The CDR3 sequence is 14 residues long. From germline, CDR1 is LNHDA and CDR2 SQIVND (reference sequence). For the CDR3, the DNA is TGTGCCAGTAGCCGACTTCAAATGAACACTGAAGCTTTCTTT. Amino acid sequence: CASSRLQMNTEAFF.

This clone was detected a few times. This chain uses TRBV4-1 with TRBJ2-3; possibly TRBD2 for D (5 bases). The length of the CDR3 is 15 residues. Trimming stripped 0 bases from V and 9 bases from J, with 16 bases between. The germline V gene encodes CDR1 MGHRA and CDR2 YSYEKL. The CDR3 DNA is TGCGCCAGCAGCCAAGAACTGATGGCTAGCAGAACGCAGTATTTT. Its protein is CASSQELMASRTQYF.

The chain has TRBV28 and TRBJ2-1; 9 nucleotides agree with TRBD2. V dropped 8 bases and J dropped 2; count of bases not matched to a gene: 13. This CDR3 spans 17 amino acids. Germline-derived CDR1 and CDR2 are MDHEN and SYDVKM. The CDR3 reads CASLASGVGSAYNEQFF. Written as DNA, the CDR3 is TGTGCCAGCTTAGCTAGCGGGGTCGGAAGCGCCTACAATGAGCAGTTCTTC.

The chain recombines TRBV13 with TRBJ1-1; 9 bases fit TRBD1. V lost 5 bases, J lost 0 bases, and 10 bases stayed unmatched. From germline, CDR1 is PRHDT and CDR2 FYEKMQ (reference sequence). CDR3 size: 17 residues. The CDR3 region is CASSPLPTGGMNTEAFF. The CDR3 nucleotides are TGTGCCAGCAGCCCCCTCCCGACAGGGGGGATGAACACTGAAGCTTTCTTT.

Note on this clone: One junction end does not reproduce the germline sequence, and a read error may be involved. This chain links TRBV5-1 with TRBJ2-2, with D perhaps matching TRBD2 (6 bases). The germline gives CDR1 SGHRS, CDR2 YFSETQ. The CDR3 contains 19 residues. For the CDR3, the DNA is TGCGCCAGCAGCCCGGGCTTTACGGTAGCGGCTTCGAACACCGGGGAGCCGTTTTTT. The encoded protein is CASSPGFTVAASNTGEPFF.

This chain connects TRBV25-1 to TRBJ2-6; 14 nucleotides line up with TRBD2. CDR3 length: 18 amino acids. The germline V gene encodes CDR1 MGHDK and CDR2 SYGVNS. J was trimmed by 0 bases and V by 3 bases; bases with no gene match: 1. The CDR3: CASSEGTSGSSGANVLTF. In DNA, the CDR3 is TGTGCCAGCAGTGAGGGGACTAGCGGGAGCTCTGGGGCCAACGTCCTGACTTTC.

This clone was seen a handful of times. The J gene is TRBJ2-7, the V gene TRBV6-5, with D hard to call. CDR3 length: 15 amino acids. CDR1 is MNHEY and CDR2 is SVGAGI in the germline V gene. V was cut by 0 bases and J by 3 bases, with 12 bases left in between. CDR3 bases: TGTGCCAGCAGTTACTCCCCGCAGGAAGGCTACGAGCAGTACTTC. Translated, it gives CASSYSPQEGYEQYF.

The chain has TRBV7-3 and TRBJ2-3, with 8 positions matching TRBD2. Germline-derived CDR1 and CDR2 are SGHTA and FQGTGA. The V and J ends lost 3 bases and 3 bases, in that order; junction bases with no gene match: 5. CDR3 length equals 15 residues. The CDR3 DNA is TGTGCCAGCAGCTTCGCGGGAGGCAGTACAGATACGCAGTATTTT. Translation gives CASSFAGGSTDTQYF.

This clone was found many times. Here the CDR3 DNA reads TGTGCCAGCAGTGAGGGATTGCATGAGCAGTTCTTC. This sequence encodes CASSEGLHEQFF. The V call is TRBV28, the J call TRBJ2-1, with a possible D match to TRBD2 (5 bases). Germline V gene data show CDR1 as MDHEN and CDR2 as SYDVKM. This CDR3 region has 12 residues. V lost 5 bases and J 8 bases, leaving 10 bases between the germline ends.

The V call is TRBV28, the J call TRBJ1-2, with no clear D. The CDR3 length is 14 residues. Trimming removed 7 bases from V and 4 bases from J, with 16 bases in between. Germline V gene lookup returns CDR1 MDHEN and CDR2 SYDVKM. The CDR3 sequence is CASTLGPGSYGYTF. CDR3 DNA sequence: TGTGCCAGCACCCTAGGTCCGGGTAGCTATGGCTACACCTTC.

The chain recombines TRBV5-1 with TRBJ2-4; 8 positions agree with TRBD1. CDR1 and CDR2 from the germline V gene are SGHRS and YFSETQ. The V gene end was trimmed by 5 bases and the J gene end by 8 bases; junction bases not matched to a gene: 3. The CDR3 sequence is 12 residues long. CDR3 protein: CASREDRDIQYF. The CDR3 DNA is TGCGCCAGCAGGGAGGACAGGGACATTCAGTACTTC.

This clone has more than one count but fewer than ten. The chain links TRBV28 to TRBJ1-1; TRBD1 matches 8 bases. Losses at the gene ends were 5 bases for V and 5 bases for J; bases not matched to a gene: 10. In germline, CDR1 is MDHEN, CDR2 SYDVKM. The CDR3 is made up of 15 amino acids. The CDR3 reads CASSHRGGIRTEAFF. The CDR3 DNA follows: TGTGCCAGCAGTCACAGGGGGGGGATTAGAACTGAAGCTTTCTTT.

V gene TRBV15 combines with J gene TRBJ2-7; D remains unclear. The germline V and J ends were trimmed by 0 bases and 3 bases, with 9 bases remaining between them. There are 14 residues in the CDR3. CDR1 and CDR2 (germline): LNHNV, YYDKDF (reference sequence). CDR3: CATSRDSADYEQYF. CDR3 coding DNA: TGTGCCACCAGCAGAGATTCGGCGGACTACGAGCAGTACTTC. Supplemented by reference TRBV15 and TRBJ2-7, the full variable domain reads DAMVIQNPRYQVTQFGKPVTLSCSQTLNHNVMYWYQQKSSQAPKLLFHYYDKDFNNEADTPDNFQSRRPNTSFCFLDIRSPGLGDTAMYLCATSRDSADYEQYFGPGTRLTVT.

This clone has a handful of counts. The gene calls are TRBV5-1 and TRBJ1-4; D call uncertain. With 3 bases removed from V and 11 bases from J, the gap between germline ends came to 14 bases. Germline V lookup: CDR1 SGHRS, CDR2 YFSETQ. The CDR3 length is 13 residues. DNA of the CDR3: TGCGCCAGCAGCTCATTCGACTTCGATAAACTGTTTTTT. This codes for CASSSFDFDKLFF. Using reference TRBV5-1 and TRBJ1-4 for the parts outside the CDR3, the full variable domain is KAGVTQTPRYLIKTRGQQVTLSCSPISGHRSVSWYQQTPGQGLQFLFEYFSETQRNKGNFPGRFSGRQFSNSRSEMNVSTLELGDSALYLCASSSFDFDKLFFGSGTQLSVL.

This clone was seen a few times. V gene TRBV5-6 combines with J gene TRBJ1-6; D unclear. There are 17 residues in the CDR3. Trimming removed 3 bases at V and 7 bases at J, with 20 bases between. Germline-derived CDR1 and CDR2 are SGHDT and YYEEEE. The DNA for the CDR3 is TGTGCCAGCAGCTCTGGACCGGGAGATTCGCCCAATTCACCCCTCCACTTT. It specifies CASSSGPGDSPNSPLHF.

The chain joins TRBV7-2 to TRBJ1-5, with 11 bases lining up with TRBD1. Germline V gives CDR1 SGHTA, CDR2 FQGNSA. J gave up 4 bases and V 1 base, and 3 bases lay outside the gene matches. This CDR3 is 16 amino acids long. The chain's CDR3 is CASSLEGTGGNQPQHF. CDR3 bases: TGTGCCAGCAGCTTAGAGGGGACAGGGGGAAATCAGCCCCAGCATTTT.

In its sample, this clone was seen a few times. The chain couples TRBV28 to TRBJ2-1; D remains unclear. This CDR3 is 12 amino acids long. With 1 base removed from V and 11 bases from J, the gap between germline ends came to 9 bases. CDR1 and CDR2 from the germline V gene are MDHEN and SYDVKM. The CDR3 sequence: CASSLYLVKQFF. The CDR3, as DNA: TGTGCCAGCAGTTTATACCTAGTGAAGCAGTTCTTC.

CDR3 nucleotides: TGTGCCAGCAGCCAGGGGCCGAACAATGAGCAGTTCTTC. Its protein is CASSQGPNNEQFF. V usage is TRBV2 and J usage is TRBJ2-1, with a possible D match to TRBD1 (6 bases). Trimming took 6 bases from V and 5 from J, leaving 11 bases between them. Germline values: CDR1 SNHLY, CDR2 FYNNEI. The CDR3 totals 13 residues.